Below are 11 T cell receptor beta chains sequenced from a single sample in a study of response to subunit inactivated influenza vaccine. From the RT-PCR reads, TCRdb called clonotypes with MiXCR, one entry per CDR3 protein. The table lists more than 700,000 distinct CDR3 sequences, 21% of them singletons. This specimen consisted of PBMCs from blood, obtained more than 4 days after vaccination. The receptors come from a man aged 45-60 years who received an inactivated influenza vaccine.

This clonotype was picked up a small number of times. V is TRBV25-1 and J is TRBJ2-5; 9 bases line up with TRBD2. V gave up 0 bases and J gave up 1 base; unmatched junction bases: 3. The CDR3 runs 16 residues. In germline, CDR1 is MGHDK, CDR2 SYGVNS. The CDR3 protein is CASSEYLAGRQETQYF. The CDR3 DNA is TGTGCCAGCAGTGAATATCTAGCGGGGCGCCAAGAGACCCAGTACTTC.

The chain recombines TRBV7-2 with TRBJ1-1; 11 nucleotides align to TRBD1. Trimming removed 4 bases from V and 10 bases from J; junction bases left unmatched: 2. This CDR3 has 12 amino acids. In germline, CDR1 is SGHTA, CDR2 FQGNSA. This chain's CDR3 is CASSSGTGGAFF. For the CDR3, the DNA is TGTGCCAGCAGCTCGGGGACAGGGGGAGCTTTCTTT.

V and J are TRBV28 and TRBJ2-7; 7 nucleotides agree with TRBD1. V dropped 3 bases and J dropped 7; count of bases not matched to a gene: 12. The CDR3 covers 15 residues. Germline loops: CDR1 MDHEN, CDR2 SYDVKM. In nucleotides, the CDR3 is TGTGCCAGCAGTTTCCCTACCGGGACAGCTAGGGAGCAGTACTTC. Translating it yields CASSFPTGTAREQYF.

About this clonotype itself: Mismatch with germline at one junction end may stem from a read error. V usage is TRBV7-7 and J usage is TRBJ2-1; D is unresolved. The CDR3 runs to 13 residues. Germline V CDR1 and CDR2: SSHAT, FNYEAQ (reference sequence). The CDR3 protein is CASSLKAFGEQFF. The CDR3 coding sequence is TGTGCTAGCAGCTTAAAGGCCTTCGGTGAGCAGTTCTTC.

V and J are TRBV6-1 and TRBJ1-5, with D possibly matching TRBD1 (6 bases). Deletions cut 8 bases from V and 6 bases from J, with 20 bases between. This CDR3 is 15 amino acids long. The germline V gene encodes CDR1 MNHNS and CDR2 SASEGT. The DNA of the CDR3 is TGTGCCAGCCACGAGTGGGGGCCGCGGGTTCAGCCCCAGCATTTT. This translates into CASHEWGPRVQPQHF.

The rearrangement uses TRBV5-5 and TRBJ2-1; tentatively, D is TRBD1 or TRBD2 (7 bases each). The V end lost 3 bases, the J end lost 11 bases, and 21 bases lay between the germline ends. CDR1 and CDR2 from the germline V gene are SGHKS and YYEKEE (reference sequence). The CDR3 sequence is 15 residues long. CDR3 sequence reads: CASSYQGPGGDQQFF. As DNA, the CDR3 is TGTGCCAGCAGCTATCAGGGGCCAGGGGGGGATCAGCAGTTCTTC.

This clonotype was counted at least ten times. This chain uses TRBV10-3 with TRBJ2-2, with 8 nucleotides matching TRBD1. Germline V gives CDR1 ENHRY, CDR2 SYGVKD. The junction had 7 bases not matched to a gene; V was cut back by 0 bases and J by 4 bases. This CDR3 region has 17 residues. CDR3 region: CAISESTQDRVTGELFF. DNA for the CDR3: TGTGCCATCAGTGAGTCGACCCAGGACAGGGTCACCGGGGAGCTGTTTTTT.

Ten or more counts support this clonotype. The chain couples TRBV20-1 to TRBJ1-5; no firm D call. V lost 0 bases and J 1 base, leaving 10 bases between the germline ends. The CDR3 length is 15 residues. Germline CDR1 is DFQATT and CDR2 is SNEGSKA (reference sequence). CDR3 coding DNA: TGCAGTGCTAGAGATTTTGTGGTAAGCAATCAGCCCCAGCATTTT. Translating gives CSARDFVVSNQPQHF.

This clonotype appeared a few times. The chain combines TRBV18 with TRBJ2-1; no definite D call. This CDR3 has 14 residues. V gave up 3 bases and J gave up 0 bases, with 6 bases separating them. The germline CDR1 and CDR2 sequences are KGHSH and LQKENI. CDR3 in DNA: TGTGCCAGCTCACCGGGTCGCTCCTACAATGAGCAGTTCTTC. Its protein is CASSPGRSYNEQFF. Full variable domain (outside the CDR3, taken from reference TRBV18 and TRBJ2-1): NAGVMQNPRHLVRRRGQEARLRCSPMKGHSHVYWYRQLPEEGLKFMVYLQKENIIDESGMPKERFSAEFPKEGPSILRIQQVVRGDSAAYFCASSPGRSYNEQFFGPGTRLTVL.

The V gene is TRBV28, the J gene TRBJ2-7; the match to TRBD1 covers 9 bases. CDR1 and CDR2 (germline): MDHEN, SYDVKM. Trimming took 8 bases from V and 4 from J; bases not matched to a gene: 15. There are 16 residues in the CDR3. The CDR3 is CASGTTGTGSWYEQYF. The CDR3 DNA sequence: TGTGCCAGCGGTACGACCGGGACAGGGTCGTGGTACGAGCAGTACTTC.

This clonotype was seen many times. The V call is TRBV12-3 or TRBV12-4, the J call TRBJ1-5; TRBD1 aligns across 7 bases. The CDR3 runs 15 residues. With 6 bases clipped from V and 0 bases from J, the junction kept 5 bases outside the gene matches. This CDR3 reads CASSLGQYSNQPQHF. The CDR3 region has the DNA TGTGCCAGCAGCTTGGGACAGTATAGCAATCAGCCCCAGCATTTT.